A single T cell receptor beta chain is shown here with its context. Its cognate antigen is unknown. V lost 4 bases and J lost 8, with 14 bases in between. Germline values: CDR1 SEHNR, CDR2 FQNEAQ (reference sequence). This CDR3 contains 13 residues. It was with 60 Vbeta and 13 Jbeta primers that the PCR ran. Data came from immunoSEQ multiplex PCR; TCRdb stores just in-frame clones and leaves some out. The top ten hold just under 4.5% of the sample, which has under 200,000 clones, approximately 71% seen once. The sample comes from a study of cytomegalovirus exposure and HLA in healthy donors. Study at large: An early release of data contained about 85 million unique TCRs, which came from HLA-typed donors. Findings and caveats of the study: Sequencing likely produced, as an artifact, a cluster of highly shared sequence variants. In a later analysis, at a false discovery rate of 0.05, roughly 17,000 TCR beta sequences were associated with HLA alleles. What TCR beta sequences reportedly achieved was accurate prediction of HLA-A and HLA-B alleles in most subjects.

The chain has TRBV7-9 and TRBJ1-2, with D uncertain. Material for sequencing was PBMCs. The receptor's source is a woman aged 18-29 years in good health and CMV-seropositive. Here the CDR3 DNA reads TGTGCCAGCAGCTCCGATCCGGCGGGGGGCTACACCTTC. Protein product: CASSSDPAGGYTF.